This entry lists 16 T cell receptor beta chains sequenced from one sample in a study of blood T cells in healthy people across ages. Primers used in a second PCR of about 6 to 12 cycles were a sample-barcoded 5' primer and a J-beta primer mix. TCRdb called the 5' RACE reads again in MiXCR, with one record for every CDR3 protein. The data show 850,000 to 1,100,000 distinct CDR3 sequences, about two fifths seen once. The sample consisted of blood. These receptors came from a man aged 18 to 29 in good health.

This sequence joins TRBV6-2 or TRBV6-3 and TRBJ2-2; 10 bases match TRBD1. Per germline, CDR1 MNHEY and CDR2 SVGEGT. This CDR3 is 17 amino acids long. Trimming cost V 2 bases and J 6 bases; bases outside gene matches: 9. In nucleotides, the CDR3 is TGTGCCAGCAGTTACGACCGGGACAGGGGAAGACCCGGGGAGCTGTTTTTT. It codes for CASSYDRDRGRPGELFF.

The V gene is TRBV12-3 or TRBV12-4, the J gene TRBJ1-2, with 7 bases aligning to TRBD1. The ends lost 8 bases at V and 8 bases at J; junction bases unmatched: 8. This CDR3 spans 12 amino acids. This CDR3 reads CASGQVGGGYTF. CDR3 in DNA: TGTGCCAGCGGACAAGTAGGGGGCGGCTACACCTTC.

This clonotype appeared a single time. The chain is built from TRBV19 and TRBJ2-5; D tentatively reads TRBD1 or TRBD2 (7 bases each). The length of the CDR3 is 15 residues. The germline CDR1 and CDR2 sequences are LNHDA and SQIVND (reference sequence). Trimming stripped 1 base from V and 11 bases from J, with 20 bases between. The CDR3 DNA sequence: TGTGCCAGTAGTATAGGGCAGGGGGGGTACAATGAGCAGTACTTC. Protein: CASSIGQGGYNEQYF. The variable domain in full, completed from reference TRBV19 and TRBJ2-5, reads DGGITQSPKYLFRKEGQNVTLSCEQNLNHDAMYWYRQDPGQGLRLIYYSQIVNDFQKGDIAEGYSVSREKKESFPLTVTSAQKNPTAFYLCASSIGQGGYNEQYFGPGTRLLVL.

The rearrangement links TRBV20-1 to TRBJ1-1; no definite D call. Germline V gene data show CDR1 as DFQATT and CDR2 as SNEGSKA (reference sequence). This CDR3 is 13 amino acids long. The V gene lost 1 base and the J gene lost 2 bases, with 8 bases spanning the gap. The DNA of the CDR3 is TGCAGTGCTAGAGCGGGCACTAACACTGAAGCTTTCTTT. It translates to CSARAGTNTEAFF.

In this sample, this clonotype turned up a few times. This chain joins TRBV5-1 and TRBJ2-1, with 13 nucleotides matching TRBD2. CDR1 SGHRS and CDR2 YFSETQ come from the germline V gene. J gave up 8 bases and V 7 bases, and 6 bases lay outside the gene matches. The CDR3 consists of 14 residues. CDR3 sequence reads: CASAGTSGEDEQFF. DNA of the CDR3: TGCGCCAGCGCCGGGACTAGCGGGGAAGATGAGCAGTTCTTC.

This clonotype showed up just once. The chain links TRBV6-2 or TRBV6-3 to TRBJ2-3; TRBD1 or TRBD2 may be the D gene (7 bases each). Germline CDR1 MNHEY, CDR2 SVGEGT. The CDR3 covers 15 residues. The V gene lost 5 bases and the J gene lost 6 bases, with 18 bases spanning the gap. CDR3 sequence (DNA): TGTGCCAGCAGTCCCGGGGGGACAGTCGGTGATACGCAGTATTTT. Residues: CASSPGGTVGDTQYF.

This clonotype was detected only a few times. The genes are TRBV20-1 and TRBJ1-1, with D possibly matching TRBD1 (5 bases). Germline CDR1 and CDR2: DFQATT and SNEGSKA (reference sequence). Trimming took off 3 bases at V and 0 bases at J, with 8 bases between the two ends. The CDR3 contains 13 residues. Here the CDR3 DNA reads TGCAGTGCTAGCGAGGGGATGAACACTGAAGCTTTCTTT. It encodes CSASEGMNTEAFF.

This chain uses TRBV20-1 with TRBJ2-4; 11 bases are a match to TRBD2. The trim removed 5 bases at V and 4 bases at J, leaving 13 bases unmatched. Germline CDR1 and CDR2: DFQATT and SNEGSKA (reference sequence). This CDR3 is built from 17 residues. This chain's CDR3 is CSAGKSVTSGVKNIQYF. CDR3 DNA: TGCAGTGCTGGAAAATCCGTGACTAGCGGGGTTAAAAACATTCAGTACTTC.

The chain is built from TRBV12-3 or TRBV12-4 and TRBJ2-2, with 7 bases lining up with TRBD1. The CDR3 sequence is 16 residues long. Trimming cost V 5 bases and J 1 base; bases outside gene matches: 7. The CDR3 reads CASSTYRQGNTGELFF. The CDR3 nucleotides are TGTGCCAGCAGTACATACCGACAGGGGAACACCGGGGAGCTGTTTTTT.

For this clonotype: The junction and the germline gene differ at one end; a read error may be behind it. The chain combines TRBV7-3 with TRBJ1-2; TRBD1 matches at 8 bases. The germline V gene has CDR1 SGHTA and CDR2 FQGTGA. This CDR3 has 16 amino acids. CDR3 DNA: TGTGCCAGCGGCTTAAATATCGGGACAGGTCCAACGGGCTACACCTTC. Protein: CASGLNIGTGPTGYTF.

In this sample, this clonotype turned up a few times. CDR3 residues: CASSHRSTDTQYF. In DNA, the CDR3 is TGTGCCAGCAGCCACCGGAGCACAGATACGCAGTATTTT. This chain connects TRBV3-1 to TRBJ2-3; D unresolved. Germline-derived CDR1 and CDR2 are LGHDT and YNNKEL (reference sequence). This CDR3 region has 13 residues. Trimming shortened V by 3 bases and J by 0 bases, and 4 bases separated the two germline ends.

J is TRBJ2-1 and V is TRBV9, with D possibly TRBD2 on 7 matching bases. Trimming pared 3 bases from V and 2 bases from J, leaving 12 bases between. The CDR3 loop spans 15 amino acids. Germline loops: CDR1 SGDLS, CDR2 YYNGEE. CDR3 DNA: TGTGCCAGCAGCGAAGGGGGGGAAGCCTACAATGAGCAGTTCTTC. Protein: CASSEGGEAYNEQFF.

Only a few counts were recorded for this clonotype. The V gene is TRBV20-1, the J gene TRBJ1-1; D is unresolved. With 6 bases removed from V and 2 bases from J, the gap between germline ends came to 13 bases. CDR3 length: 13 amino acids. Germline CDR1 DFQATT, CDR2 SNEGSKA (reference sequence). The CDR3 is CSAPAHPNTEAFF. The CDR3 bases are TGCAGTGCCCCCGCTCACCCAAACACTGAAGCTTTCTTT.

This clonotype was seen a handful of times. The rearrangement uses TRBV6-5 and TRBJ2-5, with D perhaps TRBD2 (5 bases). CDR1 and CDR2 from the germline V gene are MNHEY and SVGAGI. The CDR3 is made up of 15 amino acids. V was trimmed by 2 bases and J by 11 bases, leaving 21 bases between them. Here the CDR3 DNA reads TGTGCCAGCAGTTACGTACTAGGGCACCACAATGAGCAGTACTTC. Protein: CASSYVLGHHNEQYF.

The chain employs TRBV5-1 and TRBJ1-4; TRBD1 agrees at 10 bases. Germline CDR1 SGHRS, CDR2 YFSETQ. V was pared by 6 bases and J by 7 bases, with 9 bases of the junction left unmatched. The CDR3 length is 15 residues. CDR3 DNA: TGCGCCAGCACCCTTCGGACAGGGGGAAGTGAAAAACTGTTTTTT. Translation: CASTLRTGGSEKLFF.

This clonotype showed up many times. The chain joins TRBV4-3 to TRBJ2-5; D is uncertain. Trimming removed 0 bases at V and 0 bases at J, with 8 bases between. CDR1 and CDR2 (germline): LGHNA, YSLEER. The CDR3 contains 15 residues. CDR3 protein: CASSQDLKDQETQYF. CDR3 nucleotide sequence: TGCGCCAGCAGCCAAGATCTTAAGGACCAAGAGACCCAGTACTTC.